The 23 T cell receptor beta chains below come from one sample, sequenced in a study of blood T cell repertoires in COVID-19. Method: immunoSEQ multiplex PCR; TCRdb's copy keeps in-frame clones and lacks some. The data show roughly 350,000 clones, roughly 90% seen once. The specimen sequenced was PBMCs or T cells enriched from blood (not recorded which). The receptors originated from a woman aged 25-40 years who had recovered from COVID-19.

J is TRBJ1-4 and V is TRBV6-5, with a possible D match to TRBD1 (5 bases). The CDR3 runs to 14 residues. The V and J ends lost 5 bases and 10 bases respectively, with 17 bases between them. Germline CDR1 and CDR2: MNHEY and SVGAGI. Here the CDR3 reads CASSLGAPSGKLFF. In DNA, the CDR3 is TGTGCCAGCAGTCTAGGGGCGCCCTCAGGAAAACTGTTTTTT.

The CDR3 here is CAWSVRRGQGYNEQFF. CDR3 sequence (DNA): TGTGCCTGGAGTGTAAGGCGGGGACAGGGATACAATGAGCAGTTCTTC. The chain links TRBV30 to TRBJ2-1; 9 bases are a match to TRBD1. From germline, CDR1 is GTSNPN and CDR2 SVGIG (reference sequence). The CDR3 sequence is 16 residues long. J lost 4 bases, V lost 0 bases, and 7 bases had no gene match.

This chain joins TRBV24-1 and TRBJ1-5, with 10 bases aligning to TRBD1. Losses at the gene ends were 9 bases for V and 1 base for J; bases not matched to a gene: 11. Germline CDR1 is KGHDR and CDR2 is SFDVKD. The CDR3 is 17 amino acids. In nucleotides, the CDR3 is TGTGCCACCCAAGGTGACAGGGGGCCTCCGAGCAATCAGCCCCAGCATTTT. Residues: CATQGDRGPPSNQPQHF.

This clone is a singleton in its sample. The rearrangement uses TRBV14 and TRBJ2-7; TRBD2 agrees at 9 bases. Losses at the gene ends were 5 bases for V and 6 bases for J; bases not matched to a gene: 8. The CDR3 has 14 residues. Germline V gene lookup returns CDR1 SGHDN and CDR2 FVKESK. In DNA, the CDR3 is TGTGCCAGCAGCACCCTAGCGGGGTACGTCGAGCAGTACTTC. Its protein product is CASSTLAGYVEQYF.

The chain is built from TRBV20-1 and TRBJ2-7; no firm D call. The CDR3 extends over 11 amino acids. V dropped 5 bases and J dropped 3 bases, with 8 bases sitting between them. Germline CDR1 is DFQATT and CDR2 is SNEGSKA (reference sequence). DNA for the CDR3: TGCAGTGCTTGGAGCAGCTACGAGCAGTACTTC. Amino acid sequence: CSAWSSYEQYF.

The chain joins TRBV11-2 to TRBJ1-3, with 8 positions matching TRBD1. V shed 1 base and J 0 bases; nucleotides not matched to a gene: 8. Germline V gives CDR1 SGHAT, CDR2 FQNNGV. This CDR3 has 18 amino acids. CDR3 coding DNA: TGTGCCAGCAGCTTAGGACCGGACAGGGTAAACTCTGGAAACACCATATATTTT. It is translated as CASSLGPDRVNSGNTIYF.

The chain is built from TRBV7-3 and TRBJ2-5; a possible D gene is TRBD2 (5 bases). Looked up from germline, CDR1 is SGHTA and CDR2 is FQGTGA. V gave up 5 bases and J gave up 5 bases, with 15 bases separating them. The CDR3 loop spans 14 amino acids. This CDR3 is CASSPDLSGETQYF. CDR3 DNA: TGTGCCAGCAGCCCGGACTTAAGTGGGGAGACCCAGTACTTC.

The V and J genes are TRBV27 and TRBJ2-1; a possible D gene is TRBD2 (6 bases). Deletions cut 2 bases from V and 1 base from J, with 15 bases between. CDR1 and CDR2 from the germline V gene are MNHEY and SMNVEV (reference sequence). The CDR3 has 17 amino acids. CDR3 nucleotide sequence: TGTGCCAGCAGTTTAGGAGGGTGGGGAATGTCCTACAATGAGCAGTTCTTC. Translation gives CASSLGGWGMSYNEQFF.

The CDR3 spells CASSLDLIGKNYEQYF. The CDR3 DNA follows: TGTGCCAGCAGCTTAGATCTAATCGGGAAAAACTACGAGCAGTACTTC. The chain couples TRBV11-3 to TRBJ2-7; D possibly corresponds to TRBD2 (5 bases). Germline lookup yields CDR1 SGHNT and CDR2 YENEEA. This CDR3 is 16 amino acids long. V lost 0 bases to trimming and J lost 3 bases, with 15 bases between them.

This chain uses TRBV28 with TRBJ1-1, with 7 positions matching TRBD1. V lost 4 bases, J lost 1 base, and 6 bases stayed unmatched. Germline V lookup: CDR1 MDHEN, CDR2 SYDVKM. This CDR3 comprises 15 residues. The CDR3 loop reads CASSSPGQKNTEAFF. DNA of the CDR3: TGTGCCAGCAGTTCCCCGGGACAGAAGAACACTGAAGCTTTCTTT.

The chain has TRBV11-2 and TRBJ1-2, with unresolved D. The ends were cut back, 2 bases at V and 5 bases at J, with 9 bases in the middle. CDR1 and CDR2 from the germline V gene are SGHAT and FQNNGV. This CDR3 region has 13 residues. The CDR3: CASSLRGTYGYTF. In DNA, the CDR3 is TGTGCCAGCAGCTTACGGGGAACTTATGGCTACACCTTC.

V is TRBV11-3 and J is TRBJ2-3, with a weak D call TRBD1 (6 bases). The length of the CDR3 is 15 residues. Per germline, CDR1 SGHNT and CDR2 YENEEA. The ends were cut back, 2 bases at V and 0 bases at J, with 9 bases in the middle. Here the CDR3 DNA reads TGTGCCAGCAGCTTACCCGGGACAAGCACAGATACGCAGTATTTT. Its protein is CASSLPGTSTDTQYF.

The CDR3 DNA is TGTGCCAGCAGCTTAGAACAGGGTTCAGGTGACACCATATATTTT. Its protein is CASSLEQGSGDTIYF. The chain employs TRBV7-6 and TRBJ1-3; TRBD1 is a possible D gene (6 bases). This CDR3 has 15 residues. The germline V gene has CDR1 SGHVS and CDR2 FNYEAQ. The V gene lost 1 base and the J gene lost 8 bases, with 15 bases spanning the gap.

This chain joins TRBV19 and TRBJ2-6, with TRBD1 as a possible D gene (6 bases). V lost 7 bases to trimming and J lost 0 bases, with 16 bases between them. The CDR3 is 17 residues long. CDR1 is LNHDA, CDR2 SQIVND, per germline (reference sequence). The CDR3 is CASNRAGVISGANVLTF. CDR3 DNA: TGTGCCAGTAACCGGGCAGGGGTCATCTCTGGGGCCAACGTCCTGACTTTC.

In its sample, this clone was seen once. The CDR3 reads CASSQGQVHEQYF. In DNA form, the CDR3 reads TGTGCCAGCAGCCAAGGACAGGTTCACGAGCAGTACTTC. The V call is TRBV3-1 (or the pseudogene TRBV3-2), the J call TRBJ2-7; a weak D match, TRBD1 (6 bases). The CDR3 runs to 13 residues. Trimming removed 1 base at V and 5 bases at J, with 9 bases between. Germline V gives CDR1 LGHDT, CDR2 YNNKEL (reference sequence).

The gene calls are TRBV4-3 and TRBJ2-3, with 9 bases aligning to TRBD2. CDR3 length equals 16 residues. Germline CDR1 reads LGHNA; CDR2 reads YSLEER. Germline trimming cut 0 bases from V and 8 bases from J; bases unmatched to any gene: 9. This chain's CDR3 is CASSQDLAGALATQYF. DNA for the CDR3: TGCGCCAGCAGCCAAGATTTAGCGGGAGCCTTAGCTACGCAGTATTTT.

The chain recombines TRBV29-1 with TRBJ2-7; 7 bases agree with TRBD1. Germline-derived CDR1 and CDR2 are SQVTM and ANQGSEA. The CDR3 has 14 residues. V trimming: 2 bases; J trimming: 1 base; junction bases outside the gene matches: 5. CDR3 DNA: TGCAGCGTTGAAACAGGGGACACTTCCTACGAGCAGTACTTC. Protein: CSVETGDTSYEQYF.

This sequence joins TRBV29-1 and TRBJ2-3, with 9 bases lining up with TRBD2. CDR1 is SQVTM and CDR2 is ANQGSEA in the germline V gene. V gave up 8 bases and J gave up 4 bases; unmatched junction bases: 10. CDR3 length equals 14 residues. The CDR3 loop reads CSCREREESDTQYF. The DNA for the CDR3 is TGCAGCTGCCGGGAGCGGGAGGAATCAGATACGCAGTATTTT.

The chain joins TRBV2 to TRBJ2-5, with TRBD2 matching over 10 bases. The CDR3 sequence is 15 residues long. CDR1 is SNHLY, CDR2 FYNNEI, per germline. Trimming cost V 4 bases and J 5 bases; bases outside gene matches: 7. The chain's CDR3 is CASSVPGLALETQYF. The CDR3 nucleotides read TGTGCCAGCAGTGTTCCGGGACTAGCGTTGGAGACCCAGTACTTC.

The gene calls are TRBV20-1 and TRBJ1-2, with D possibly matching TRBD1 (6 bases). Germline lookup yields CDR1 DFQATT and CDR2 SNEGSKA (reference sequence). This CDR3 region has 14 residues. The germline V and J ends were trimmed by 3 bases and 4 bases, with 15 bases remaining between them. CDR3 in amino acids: CSASGTPRAYGYTF. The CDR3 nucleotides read TGCAGTGCTAGTGGGACACCTAGGGCCTATGGCTACACCTTC.

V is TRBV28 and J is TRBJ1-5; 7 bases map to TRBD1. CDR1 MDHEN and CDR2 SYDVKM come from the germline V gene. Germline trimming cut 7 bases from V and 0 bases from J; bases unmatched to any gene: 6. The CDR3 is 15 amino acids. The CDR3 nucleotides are TGTGCCAGCAATCCGGGACAGAATAGCAATCAGCCCCAGCATTTT. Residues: CASNPGQNSNQPQHF.

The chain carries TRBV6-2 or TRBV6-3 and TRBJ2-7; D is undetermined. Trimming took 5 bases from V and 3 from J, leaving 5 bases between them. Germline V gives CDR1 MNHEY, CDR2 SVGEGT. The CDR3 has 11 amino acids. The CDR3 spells CASSKLYEQYF. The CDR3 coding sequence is TGTGCCAGCAGTAAACTCTACGAGCAGTACTTC.

The CDR3 DNA follows: TGTGCCAGCAAGGCGGGAGCCTCGTACAATGAGCAGTTCTTC. As protein: CASKAGASYNEQFF. This rearrangement joins TRBV7-9 to TRBJ2-1, with TRBD2 matching 7 bases. CDR3 length equals 14 residues. Trimming cost V 7 bases and J 4 bases; bases outside gene matches: 7. The germline gives CDR1 SEHNR, CDR2 FQNEAQ (reference sequence).